This T cell receptor (beta chain) was captured in a study of spatial heterogeneity in lung cancer. General study results and limits: The study found that expanded intratumoral alpha and beta TCR counts tracked tumor mutation counts. Expanded TCRs that were ubiquitous or regional had counts tracking ubiquitous and regional nonsynonymous mutations, respectively.

Many counts were recorded for this clonotype. The antigen is undetermined. Every TCR cDNA molecule bore a unique molecular identifier. TCRdb re-called the 5' RACE reads through MiXCR, storing one row per CDR3 protein. The sample has under 11,000 distinct CDR3 sequences; 10% to 15% are singletons. Time point defined: sample taken at primary tumor resection. The donors comprised some 70 untreated early-stage non-small cell lung cancer patients. Source: lung tumor tissue, taken at surgery. The sequence was collected from a female donor with early-stage non-small cell lung cancer.

The CDR3 DNA reads as TGCGCCAGCAGCCCACGGACGGGACTCGTCTACCAGAAAGCTTTCTTT. It encodes CASSPRTGLVYQKAFF. The chain couples TRBV10-1 to TRBJ1-1; perhaps TRBD1 as D (5 bases). This CDR3 spans 16 amino acids. Looked up from germline, CDR1 is WNHNN and CDR2 is SYGVQD (reference sequence). V was shortened by 6 bases and J by 9 bases, with 26 bases between the two germline ends.